The clone carrying this T cell receptor (beta chain) was recorded a few times. Its antigen remains unidentified. These data originate in a study of blood T cells in healthy people across ages. Study-level results: More naive CD4+ cells and higher diversity were found in long-lived than in aged donors.

Sample-barcoded 5' priming and a J-beta primer mix drove a second PCR of about 6 to 12 cycles. TCRdb fed the 5' RACE reads into MiXCR, producing one record per CDR3 protein. The repertoire has almost 550,000 distinct CDR3 sequences, less than 25% of them found once; the top ten carry approximately 8.7%. The CDR3 is made up of 13 amino acids. CDR1 is ENHRY and CDR2 is SYGVKD in the germline V gene. V lost 0 bases and J lost 9, with 12 bases in between. In addition, the sample was reused for a study of T cells of mothers and their children.

The clonotype comes from a boy aged 10-17 years in good health. Sequencing was done on a sample of blood. The chain recombines TRBV10-3 with TRBJ2-7; the D is unclear. The CDR3, as DNA: TGTGCCATCAGTGAGTCGGAAGCACGCGGGCAGTACTTC. Amino acids: CAISESEARGQYF.